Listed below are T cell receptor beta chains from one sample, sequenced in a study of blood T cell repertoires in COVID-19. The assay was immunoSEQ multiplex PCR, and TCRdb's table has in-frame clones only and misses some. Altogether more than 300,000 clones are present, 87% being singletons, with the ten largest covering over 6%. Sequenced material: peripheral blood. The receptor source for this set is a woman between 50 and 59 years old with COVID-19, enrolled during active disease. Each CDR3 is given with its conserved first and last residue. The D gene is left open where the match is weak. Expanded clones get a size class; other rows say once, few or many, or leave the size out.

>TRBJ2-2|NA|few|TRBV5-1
CASSLVSLPPGTGELFF
TGCGCCAGCAGCTTGGTTTCCCTCCCGCCAGGGACCGGGGAGCTGTTTTTT
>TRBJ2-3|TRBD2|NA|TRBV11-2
CASSLIYLAGAPDTQYF
TGTGCCAGCAGCTTAATATACCTAGCGGGAGCCCCAGATACGCAGTATTTT
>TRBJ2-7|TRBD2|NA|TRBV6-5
CASSRAGASYEQYF
TGTGCCAGCAGTCGAGCGGGAGCTTCCTACGAGCAGTACTTC
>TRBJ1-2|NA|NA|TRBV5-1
CASSKAAPSSYTF
TGCGCCAGCAGCAAGGCGGCCCCCTCTAGCTACACCTTC
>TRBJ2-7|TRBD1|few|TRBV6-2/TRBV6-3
CASSRDRGTEQYF
TGTGCCAGCAGTCGGGACAGGGGGACCGAGCAGTACTTC
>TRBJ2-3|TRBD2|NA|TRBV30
CAWSSNSGLAGGGDTQYF
TGTGCCTGGAGCTCCAACTCGGGACTAGCGGGAGGTGGAGATACGCAGTATTTT
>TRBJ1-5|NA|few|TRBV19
CASSPRNQPQHF
TGTGCCAGTAGCCCCAGGAATCAGCCCCAGCATTTT
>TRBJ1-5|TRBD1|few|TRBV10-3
CAISRQGLNQPQHF
TGTGCCATCAGCAGACAGGGGCTTAATCAGCCCCAGCATTTT
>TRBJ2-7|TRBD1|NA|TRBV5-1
CASSFLDRSSYEQYF
TGCGCCAGCAGCTTTTTGGACAGGAGTTCCTACGAGCAGTACTTC
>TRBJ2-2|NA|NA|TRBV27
CASTRVSPRNTGELFF
TGTGCCAGCACCCGGGTGAGCCCCCGGAACACCGGGGAGCTGTTTTTT
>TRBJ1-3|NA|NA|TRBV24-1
CATSDPGVSGNTIYF
TGTGCCACCAGTGACCCCGGGGTCTCTGGAAACACCATATATTTT
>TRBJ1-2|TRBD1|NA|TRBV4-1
CASSTTGTANYGYTF
TGCGCCAGCAGTACAACCGGGACAGCAAACTATGGCTACACCTTC
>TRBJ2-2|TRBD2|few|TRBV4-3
CASSQSGAGAAGELFF
TGCGCCAGCAGCCAATCCGGGGCGGGAGCCGCCGGGGAGCTGTTTTTT
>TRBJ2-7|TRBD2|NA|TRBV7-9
CASSFSGTINEQYF
TGTGCCAGCAGCTTCTCCGGGACTATCAACGAGCAGTACTTC
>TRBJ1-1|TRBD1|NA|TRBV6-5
CASSPGTGGRTEAFF
TGTGCCAGCAGCCCCGGGACAGGGGGTCGGACTGAAGCTTTCTTT
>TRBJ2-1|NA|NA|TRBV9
CASSISGSSYNEQFF
TGTGCCAGCAGCATTAGCGGCAGCTCCTACAATGAGCAGTTCTTC
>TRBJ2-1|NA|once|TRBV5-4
CASSLGAGARNEQFF
TGTGCCAGCAGCTTGGGCGCAGGGGCCAGGAATGAGCAGTTCTTC
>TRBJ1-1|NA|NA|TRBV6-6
CASSPDSLGTEAFF
TGTGCCAGCAGTCCGGACAGCCTGGGAACTGAAGCTTTCTTT
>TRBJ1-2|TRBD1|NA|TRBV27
CASSSRTGAMSNYGYTF
TGTGCCAGCAGTTCCCGGACAGGGGCGATGTCTAACTATGGCTACACCTTC
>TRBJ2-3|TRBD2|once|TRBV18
CASSPRASGRSTDTQYF
TGTGCCAGCTCCCCCCGGGCTAGCGGGAGGAGCACAGATACGCAGTATTTT
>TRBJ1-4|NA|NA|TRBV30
CAWRGDYATNEKLFF
TGTGCCTGGAGGGGAGACTATGCAACTAATGAAAAACTGTTTTTT
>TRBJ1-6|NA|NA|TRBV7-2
CASSLAQSRSPLHF
TGTGCCAGCAGCTTAGCACAGTCCCGTTCACCCCTCCACTTT
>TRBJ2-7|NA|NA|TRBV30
CAWTPGQGQSFF
TGTGCCTGGACCCCGGGGCAGGGACAAAGTTTCTTC
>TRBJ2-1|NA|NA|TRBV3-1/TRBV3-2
CASSQMGRYEQFF
TGTGCCAGCAGCCAAATGGGCCGTTATGAGCAGTTCTTC
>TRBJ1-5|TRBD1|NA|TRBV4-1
CASSQIGWGQGAGNQPQHF
TGCGCCAGCAGCCAGATCGGATGGGGACAGGGGGCGGGCAATCAGCCCCAGCATTTT
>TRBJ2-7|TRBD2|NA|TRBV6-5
CATPGGGRSYEQYF
TGTGCCACCCCGGGGGGGGGAAGGTCCTACGAGCAGTACTTC
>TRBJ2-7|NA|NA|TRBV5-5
CASSFGRERRYEQYF
TGTGCCAGCAGCTTCGGACGGGAGAGGAGGTACGAGCAGTACTTC
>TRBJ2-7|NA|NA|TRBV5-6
CASRSRGLSYEQYF
TGTGCCAGCAGGTCCCGGGGACTTTCCTACGAGCAGTACTTC